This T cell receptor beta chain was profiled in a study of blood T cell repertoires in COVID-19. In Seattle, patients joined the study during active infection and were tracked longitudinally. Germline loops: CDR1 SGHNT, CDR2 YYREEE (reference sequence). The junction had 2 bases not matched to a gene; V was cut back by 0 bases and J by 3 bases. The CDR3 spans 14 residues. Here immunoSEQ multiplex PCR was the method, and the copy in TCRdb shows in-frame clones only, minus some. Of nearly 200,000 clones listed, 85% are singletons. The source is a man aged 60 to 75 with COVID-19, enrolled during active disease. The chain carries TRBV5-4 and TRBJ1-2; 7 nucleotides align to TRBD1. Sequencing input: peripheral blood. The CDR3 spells CASSLGQGYYGYTF. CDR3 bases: TGTGCCAGCAGCTTGGGACAGGGATACTATGGCTACACCTTC.